This is a list of T cell receptor beta chains from one sample in a study of blood T cell repertoires in COVID-19. Sequencing used immunoSEQ multiplex PCR; TCRdb keeps in-frame clones, though not all of them. The table includes around 160,000 clones, about 85% detected once. Input material: PBMCs or T cells enriched from blood (not recorded which). The receptors here all came from a woman between 40 and 50 years old who had been exposed to COVID-19. The CDR3 runs from the conserved cysteine through the conserved F or W. Fields, in order: D gene, V gene, J gene, CDR3 protein, CDR3 DNA. The D gene is left open where the match is weak.

>-|TRBV28|TRBJ1-1
CASSSPGGKNTEAFF
TGTGCCAGCAGTTCCCCCGGGGGAAAGAACACTGAAGCTTTCTTT
>-|TRBV7-9|TRBJ1-3
CASKARGGNTIYF
TGTGCCAGCAAGGCGCGGGGAGGAAATACCATATATTTT
>-|TRBV9|TRBJ1-4
CASSAGGPPNEKLFF
TGTGCCAGCAGCGCGGGGGGACCGCCTAATGAAAAACTGTTTTTT
>TRBD1|TRBV7-9|TRBJ1-1
CASSTQGSATEAFF
TGTGCCAGCAGCACACAGGGGAGTGCCACTGAAGCTTTCTTT
>TRBD1|TRBV10-1|TRBJ2-5
CASSEGYLGQGAQETQYF
TGCGCCAGCAGTGAGGGGTATCTAGGACAGGGGGCCCAAGAGACCCAGTACTTC
>-|TRBV27|TRBJ1-2
CASSLSQGGYGYTF
TGTGCCAGCAGTTTATCCCAGGGCGGCTATGGCTACACCTTC
>-|TRBV9|TRBJ2-2
CASSVVVNTGELFF
TGTGCCAGCAGCGTAGTTGTAAACACCGGGGAGCTGTTTTTT
>TRBD1|TRBV6-5|TRBJ1-3
CASRKQGSSGNTIYF
TGTGCCAGCAGGAAACAGGGGAGCTCTGGAAACACCATATATTTT
>-|TRBV5-4|TRBJ1-1
CASSSPGYNEAFF
TGTGCCAGCAGCTCTCCAGGGTATAATGAAGCTTTCTTT
>-|TRBV5-6|TRBJ1-4
CASSSPGRAAEKLFF
TGTGCCAGCAGCTCTCCCGGGAGGGCTGCTGAAAAACTGTTTTTT